The 26 T cell receptor beta chains below all came from one sample that was sequenced in a study of blood T cell repertoires in COVID-19. The table came from immunoSEQ multiplex PCR; TCRdb's copy has only in-frame clones and leaves some out. The repertoire has roughly 53,000 clones, 89% of them found once; the top ten carry 1.6%. Sequencing input: peripheral blood. These receptors originate from a man aged 55 to 70 with acute or convalescent COVID-19.

The chain combines TRBV11-2 with TRBJ2-2; 9 positions agree with TRBD1. Germline V gene data show CDR1 as SGHAT and CDR2 as FQNNGV. The CDR3 loop spans 16 amino acids. After removal of 5 bases from V and 5 bases from J, the junction contained 9 bases not matched to a gene. CDR3 region: CASSVGTGRRTGELFF. CDR3 nucleotide sequence: TGTGCCAGCAGCGTTGGGACAGGGCGACGGACCGGGGAGCTGTTTTTT.

V and J are TRBV6-5 and TRBJ2-1; weak D call: TRBD2 (6 bases). CDR3 length equals 14 residues. V lost 2 bases and J lost 1, with 6 bases in between. The germline CDR1 and CDR2 sequences are MNHEY and SVGAGI. DNA of the CDR3: TGTGCCAGCAGTTACCGGGAGTCCTACAATGAGCAGTTCTTC. It yields the protein CASSYRESYNEQFF.

The chain combines TRBV6-6 with TRBJ2-2, with 7 positions matching TRBD1. Looked up from germline, CDR1 is MNHNY and CDR2 is SVGAGI (reference sequence). With 7 bases clipped from V and 3 bases from J, the junction kept 2 bases outside the gene matches. The CDR3 loop spans 13 amino acids. The CDR3 bases are TGTGCCAGCATTACAGGGGACACCGGGGAGCTGTTTTTT. Protein sequence: CASITGDTGELFF.

The CDR3 bases are TGTGCCAGCAGCCCGCCGGGGGGACAGGGTAATGAAAAACTGTTTTTT. Translated: CASSPPGGQGNEKLFF. The chain uses TRBV7-9 and TRBJ1-4, with TRBD1 identical over 9 bases. CDR1 and CDR2 (germline): SEHNR, FQNEAQ (reference sequence). This CDR3 comprises 16 residues. V lost 5 bases, J lost 4 bases, and 8 bases stayed unmatched.

This chain uses TRBV5-4 with TRBJ2-7; D is unresolved. Germline CDR1 and CDR2: SGHNT and YYREEE (reference sequence). This CDR3 is 14 amino acids long. V lost 0 bases, J lost 6 bases, and 13 bases lay in between. CDR3 coding DNA: TGTGCCAGCAGCTTGGAGTTGTCGCTAGGCGAGCAGTACTTC. Translating gives CASSLELSLGEQYF.

The sample holds one count of this clone. CDR3 bases: TGCGCCAGCAGCTTCCGACAGGGTGTGAACGAGCAGTACTTC. It codes for CASSFRQGVNEQYF. The rearrangement links TRBV5-1 to TRBJ2-7; 7 nucleotides line up with TRBD1. CDR1 is SGHRS, CDR2 YFSETQ, per germline. The CDR3 has 14 residues. The J segment lost 5 bases and the V segment lost 2 bases, leaving 7 bases of the junction unmatched.

The V and J genes are TRBV30 and TRBJ2-1, with D tentatively TRBD1 (6 bases). The CDR3 runs to 13 residues. Trimming took 0 bases from V and 4 from J, leaving 7 bases between them. Per the germline V gene, CDR1 is GTSNPN and CDR2 is SVGIG (reference sequence). CDR3 sequence reads: CAWSVGGYNEQFF. CDR3 nucleotide sequence: TGTGCCTGGAGTGTAGGGGGATACAATGAGCAGTTCTTC.

In DNA, the CDR3 is TGTGCCAGTAGTATGTCGGGTGGCGGGGGCAGCCGGCAGCCCCAGCATTTT. Its protein is CASSMSGGGGSRQPQHF. The V call is TRBV19, the J call TRBJ1-5; the D gene is possibly TRBD1 (6 bases). Germline CDR1 is LNHDA and CDR2 is SQIVND (reference sequence). The CDR3 totals 17 residues. The ends were cut back, 3 bases at V and 7 bases at J, with 22 bases in the middle.

This chain connects TRBV7-2 to TRBJ2-1, with D tentatively TRBD1 (5 bases). Germline CDR1 reads SGHTA; CDR2 reads FQGNSA. The ends were cut back, 6 bases at V and 1 base at J, with 16 bases in the middle. The CDR3 is made up of 16 amino acids. The CDR3 nucleotides are TGTGCCAGCAGAGGGCCGACAGTGGCTTCCTACAATGAGCAGTTCTTC. Translating it yields CASRGPTVASYNEQFF.

The chain has TRBV15 and TRBJ2-3, with a possible D match to TRBD1 (6 bases). The CDR3 runs 17 residues. CDR1 and CDR2 from the germline V gene are LNHNV and YYDKDF (reference sequence). The germline V and J ends were trimmed by 1 base and 4 bases, with 18 bases remaining between them. CDR3 nucleotides: TGTGCCACCAGCAGAGTAAGGGGGACAAGTTGGCCAGATACGCAGTATTTT. Translated: CATSRVRGTSWPDTQYF.

The chain links TRBV7-3 to TRBJ2-7; TRBD1 aligns across 7 bases. The CDR3 is 13 amino acids. The germline V gene has CDR1 SGHTA and CDR2 FQGTGA. Trimming cost V 5 bases and J 4 bases; bases outside gene matches: 5. The CDR3 DNA reads as TGTGCCAGCAGCCCTCGGACAGGTTACGAGCAGTACTTC. The encoded protein is CASSPRTGYEQYF.

J is TRBJ2-7 and V is TRBV5-6; possibly TRBD1 for D (5 bases). V lost 0 bases to trimming and J lost 0 bases, with 7 bases between them. The CDR3 runs 14 residues. CDR1 is SGHDT and CDR2 is YYEEEE in the germline V gene. The CDR3 region is CASSLDRISYEQYF. The DNA for the CDR3 is TGTGCCAGCAGCTTGGACAGGATCTCCTACGAGCAGTACTTC.

The rearrangement joins TRBV19 to TRBJ2-5, with TRBD2 as a possible D gene (6 bases). Germline V gene sequence: CDR1 LNHDA, CDR2 SQIVND (reference sequence). The V gene lost 6 bases and the J gene lost 1 base, with 12 bases spanning the gap. The CDR3 is 14 residues long. CDR3 coding DNA: TGTGCCAGTAGGGAGGGCCTATCCCAAGAGACCCAGTACTTC. It specifies CASREGLSQETQYF.

CDR3 protein: CASSLGAGGPRTDTQYF. In nucleotides, the CDR3 is TGTGCCAGCAGCTTAGGTGCGGGGGGGCCTAGGACAGATACGCAGTATTTT. The chain carries TRBV7-9 and TRBJ2-3, with TRBD2 matching over 9 bases. The CDR3 runs to 17 residues. V was clipped by 1 base and J by 3 bases; unmatched bases: 8. Germline lookup yields CDR1 SEHNR and CDR2 FQNEAQ (reference sequence).

A single count supports this clone. The rearrangement links TRBV6-1 to TRBJ1-3; D not resolved. Trimming pared 0 bases from V and 0 bases from J, leaving 15 bases between. CDR1 and CDR2 (germline): MNHNS, SASEGT. The CDR3 sequence is 18 residues long. CDR3 bases: TGTGCCAGCAGTGAAGCGGCACTCGGACTGATCTCTGGAAACACCATATATTTT. It encodes CASSEAALGLISGNTIYF.

The V gene is TRBV7-2, the J gene TRBJ2-1; a possible D gene is TRBD1 (5 bases). The CDR3 has 16 residues. CDR1 is SGHTA and CDR2 is FQGNSA in the germline V gene. Trimming pared 0 bases from V and 4 bases from J, leaving 13 bases between. The CDR3 region has the DNA TGTGCCAGCAGCTTAGCGACAGTATCCCGATACAATGAGCAGTTCTTC. This gives the protein CASSLATVSRYNEQFF.

The chain links TRBV3-1 (or the pseudogene TRBV3-2) to TRBJ1-4; D not certain. CDR1 is LGHDT, CDR2 YNNKEL, per germline (reference sequence). The germline V and J ends were trimmed by 4 bases and 2 bases, with 11 bases remaining between them. This CDR3 spans 15 amino acids. The CDR3 loop is CASSPRVVTNEKLFF. For the CDR3, the DNA is TGTGCCAGCAGCCCTCGGGTCGTGACTAATGAAAAACTGTTTTTT.

V usage is TRBV9 and J usage is TRBJ1-6; D might be TRBD1 (6 bases). This CDR3 contains 15 residues. V was trimmed by 4 bases and J by 6 bases, leaving 14 bases between them. CDR1 is SGDLS and CDR2 is YYNGEE in the germline V gene. The CDR3 DNA reads as TGTGCCAGCAGCTTTCAGGGGCCTCCTAATTCACCCCTCCACTTT. This codes for CASSFQGPPNSPLHF.

The V and J genes are TRBV10-3 and TRBJ2-5; 7 bases are a match to TRBD2. Germline V gene data show CDR1 as ENHRY and CDR2 as SYGVKD. The ends lost 7 bases at V and 2 bases at J; junction bases unmatched: 10. CDR3 size: 15 residues. In nucleotides, the CDR3 is TGTGCCATCACAAAGAGCGGGGCCCCGCAAGAGACCCAGTACTTC. Translating gives CAITKSGAPQETQYF.

This chain uses TRBV19 with TRBJ2-7; TRBD1 is a possible D gene (5 bases). CDR1 and CDR2 (germline): LNHDA, SQIVND (reference sequence). V was cut by 3 bases and J by 0 bases, with 15 bases left in between. The CDR3 totals 16 residues. The CDR3 region is CASSIRAQTPSYEQYF. CDR3 in DNA: TGTGCCAGTAGTATCAGGGCACAGACCCCCTCCTACGAGCAGTACTTC.

The rearrangement links TRBV7-2 to TRBJ1-4, with 7 nucleotides matching TRBD1. Germline V lookup: CDR1 SGHTA, CDR2 FQGNSA. CDR3 length: 16 amino acids. V lost 5 bases and J lost 5; bases outside the gene matches: 11. For the CDR3, the DNA is TGTGCCAGCAGCCACAGCTCCCGGGACAGCAATGAAAAACTGTTTTTT. It yields the protein CASSHSSRDSNEKLFF. Based on the CDR3 plus reference TRBV7-2 and TRBJ1-4, the full variable domain is GAGVSQSPSNKVTEKGKDVELRCDPISGHTALYWYRQSLGQGLEFLIYFQGNSAPDKSGLPSDRFSAERTGGSVSTLTIQRTQQEDSAVYLCASSHSSRDSNEKLFFGSGTQLSVL.

The gene calls are TRBV7-9 and TRBJ1-2, with D uncertain. V was trimmed by 1 base and J by 5 bases, leaving 17 bases between them. The CDR3 has 16 amino acids. Looked up from germline, CDR1 is SEHNR and CDR2 is FQNEAQ (reference sequence). The CDR3 spells CASSLDGRRLNYGYTF. CDR3 sequence (DNA): TGTGCCAGCAGCTTAGACGGTCGCAGGCTTAATTATGGCTACACCTTC.

The chain recombines TRBV11-2 with TRBJ2-2; D perhaps matches TRBD1 (6 bases). V was trimmed by 1 base and J by 7 bases, leaving 13 bases between them. Germline V gene data show CDR1 as SGHAT and CDR2 as FQNNGV. This CDR3 region has 15 residues. CDR3 region: CASSLVGGWNGELFF. The CDR3 nucleotides read TGTGCCAGCAGCTTAGTAGGGGGATGGAACGGGGAGCTGTTTTTT.

The V call is TRBV18, the J call TRBJ1-4; D may be TRBD1 (5 bases). The CDR3 consists of 15 residues. The germline V gene has CDR1 KGHSH and CDR2 LQKENI. Trimming took 2 bases from V and 7 from J, leaving 14 bases between them. CDR3 sequence: CASSPVTGTAEKLFF. The DNA of the CDR3 is TGTGCCAGCTCACCAGTAACAGGAACCGCTGAAAAACTGTTTTTT.

The chain combines TRBV10-3 with TRBJ2-7; D may be TRBD1 (5 bases). Germline CDR1 is ENHRY and CDR2 is SYGVKD. The CDR3 covers 13 residues. The V end lost 4 bases, the J end lost 0 bases, and 7 bases lay between the germline ends. DNA for the CDR3: TGTGCCATCAGTGCAGGGAACTCCTACGAGCAGTACTTC. This encodes CAISAGNSYEQYF.

This chain links TRBV3-1 (or the pseudogene TRBV3-2) with TRBJ1-4, with TRBD1 matching over 7 bases. CDR1 LGHDT and CDR2 YNNKEL come from the germline V gene (reference sequence). The CDR3 contains 16 residues. J lost 5 bases, V lost 1 base, and 7 bases had no gene match. This chain's CDR3 is CASSQGSGTENEKLFF. CDR3 nucleotide sequence: TGTGCCAGCAGCCAAGGCTCCGGGACAGAAAATGAAAAACTGTTTTTT.